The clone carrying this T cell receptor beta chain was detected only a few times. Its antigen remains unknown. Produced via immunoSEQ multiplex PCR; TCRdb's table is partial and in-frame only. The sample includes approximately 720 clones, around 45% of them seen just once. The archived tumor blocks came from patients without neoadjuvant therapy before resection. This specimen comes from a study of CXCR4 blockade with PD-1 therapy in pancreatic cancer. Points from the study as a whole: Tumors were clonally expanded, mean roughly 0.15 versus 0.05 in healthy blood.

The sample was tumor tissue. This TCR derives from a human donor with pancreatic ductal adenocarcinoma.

In DNA, the CDR3 is TGTGCCAGCAGCGACCAACTTACAGATACGCAGTATTTT. Its protein is CASSDQLTDTQYF. The rearrangement uses TRBV9 and TRBJ2-3; no clear D gene. The CDR3 totals 13 residues. Deletions cut 3 bases from V and 3 bases from J, with 8 bases between. Germline CDR1 SGDLS, CDR2 YYNGEE. Supplemented by reference TRBV9 and TRBJ2-3, the full variable domain reads DSGVTQTPKHLITATGQRVTLRCSPRSGDLSVYWYQQSLDQGLQFLIQYYNGEERAKGNILERFSAQQFPDLHSELNLSSLELGDSALYFCASSDQLTDTQYFGPGTRLTVL.